These T cell receptor beta chains were read from a single sample in a study of blood T cell repertoires in COVID-19. TCRdb's table, derived via immunoSEQ multiplex PCR, lists solely in-frame clones and lacks some. The table has roughly 430,000 clones, 88% seen once; the top ten hold roughly 1.9%. The sample was PBMCs or T cells enriched from blood (not recorded which). These receptors were obtained from a woman aged 35 to 49 with acute COVID-19. CDR3s include the opening cysteine and the closing phenylalanine or tryptophan. D genes are given only for firm matches. Clone size, where shown, is once, few, many, or a class for clones that have expanded.

J | size | D | length | V | DNA | CDR3
TRBJ1-2 | NA | TRBD1 | 13 | TRBV7-9 | TGTGCCAGCAGCGGGACAGCTGCACATGGCTACACCTTC | CASSGTAAHGYTF
TRBJ2-5 | NA | NA | 15 | TRBV3-1/TRBV3-2 | TGTGCCAGCAGCTGGAACACAGGTGGTTGGGAGACCCAGTACTTC | CASSWNTGGWETQYF
TRBJ1-3 | NA | NA | 14 | TRBV7-2 | TGTGCCAGCAGCTTACAGGGTGCTGGAAACACCATATATTTT | CASSLQGAGNTIYF
TRBJ2-1 | once | TRBD1 | 14 | TRBV7-9 | TGTGCCAGCAGCCAACGACAGGGTCTTATTTCTAAGCTCTTC | CASSQRQGLISKLF
TRBJ1-2 | NA | TRBD1 | 14 | TRBV7-9 | TGTGCCAGCAGCTTGGCACAGGGGGTTGGGGGCTACACCTTC | CASSLAQGVGGYTF
TRBJ2-5 | NA | TRBD1 | 14 | TRBV18 | TGTGCCAGCTCATTACGACAGGGCCAAGAGACCCAGTACTTC | CASSLRQGQETQYF
TRBJ2-7 | NA | TRBD2 | 13 | TRBV7-9 | TGTGCCAGCAGCCCCGGGGGGAGCTACGAGCAGTACTTC | CASSPGGSYEQYF
TRBJ2-6 | NA | TRBD1 | 19 | TRBV3-1/TRBV3-2 | TGTGCCAGCAGCCAAGAGACCAGGGACAGGTGGTCTGGGGCCAACGTCCTGACTTTC | CASSQETRDRWSGANVLTF
TRBJ1-4 | NA | TRBD1 | 15 | TRBV9 | TGTGCCAGCAGCGTAGGCAACAGGGGGCGTGAAAAACTGTTTTTT | CASSVGNRGREKLFF
TRBJ2-5 | NA | TRBD2 | 14 | TRBV20-1 | TGCAGTGCTAGTACGGCGGGGGGCCAAGAGACCCAGTACTTC | CSASTAGGQETQYF
TRBJ1-3 | NA | NA | 17 | TRBV3-1/TRBV3-2 | TGTGCCAGCAGCCAAGATTGGGCGTTGCCCTACGGAAACACCATATATTTT | CASSQDWALPYGNTIYF
TRBJ2-1 | NA | NA | 14 | TRBV5-1 | TGCGCCAGCAGCTTGGCCGGCGGGTCGGGAGAGCAGTTCTTC | CASSLAGGSGEQFF
TRBJ2-7 | NA | TRBD1 | 13 | TRBV19 | TGTGCCAGCCTTGACAGGGGGCTAGGAGAGCAGTACTTC | CASLDRGLGEQYF
TRBJ2-1 | NA | NA | 16 | TRBV10-3 | TGTGCCTCAGGGGGCCAGCGGGACTCCGCCTACAATGAGCAGTTCTTC | CASGGQRDSAYNEQFF
TRBJ2-7 | NA | TRBD1 | 14 | TRBV7-8 | TGTGCCAGCAGCCTCGGGACAGCTGCCTACGAGCAGTACTTC | CASSLGTAAYEQYF
TRBJ1-4 | NA | NA | 16 | TRBV4-2 | TGTGCCAGCAGCCTCCGGGCCGGGGCAACTAATGAAAAACTGTTTTTT | CASSLRAGATNEKLFF
TRBJ1-6 | NA | NA | 11 | TRBV30 | TGTGCCTCGTCGGCGGGTGGCCCCCTCCACTTT | CASSAGGPLHF
TRBJ2-1 | NA | NA | 14 | TRBV19 | TGTGCCAGTAGTATAGAACAGTCATACAATGAGCAGTTCTTC | CASSIEQSYNEQFF
TRBJ1-1 | NA | TRBD1 | 14 | TRBV19 | TGTGCCAGTACCTCACAGGGGGCAGTCACTGAAGCTTTCTTT | CASTSQGAVTEAFF
TRBJ2-3 | NA | TRBD2 | 15 | TRBV30 | TGTGCCTGGAGTGCCCTAGCGGGTTTCGCAGATACGCAGTATTTT | CAWSALAGFADTQYF
TRBJ1-1 | NA | NA | 12 | TRBV27 | TGTGCCAGCAGTTCAAGGGAAAGGGGAGCTTTCTTT | CASSSRERGAFF
TRBJ2-3 | NA | NA | 13 | TRBV9 | TGTGCCAGCAGCGTAGCGAGCACAGATACGCAGTATTTT | CASSVASTDTQYF
TRBJ2-7 | NA | NA | 13 | TRBV9 | TGTGCCAGCAGCGTAGGAGGAACCTACGAGCAGTACTTC | CASSVGGTYEQYF
TRBJ1-1 | NA | NA | 15 | TRBV30 | TGTGCCTGGAGCGCCTCACCTCTACGGGGAGCGGAAGCTTTCTTT | CAWSASPLRGAEAFF
TRBJ1-1 | NA | NA | 14 | TRBV6-5 | TGTGCCAGCAGAAAACAGGGTCGGGACACTGAAGCTTTCTTT | CASRKQGRDTEAFF
TRBJ1-6 | few | NA | 14 | TRBV7-9 | TGTGCCAGCAGCTTACTGGTTCAGAATTCACCCCTCCACTTT | CASSLLVQNSPLHF
TRBJ2-7 | NA | TRBD2 | 14 | TRBV9 | TGTGCCAGCAGCTCCAGGGCGGGGGCCTACGAGCAGTACTTC | CASSSRAGAYEQYF
TRBJ2-1 | NA | NA | 15 | TRBV9 | TGTGCCAGCAGCGTAGCTACAGGGCGGGACAATGAGCAGTTCTTC | CASSVATGRDNEQFF
TRBJ1-1 | NA | NA | 15 | TRBV6-2/TRBV6-3 | TGTGCCAGCAGTTACCCGGCCAGGGCTGGCACTGAAGCTTTCTTT | CASSYPARAGTEAFF
TRBJ1-1 | NA | NA | 12 | TRBV29-1 | TGCAGCGTGGAGCGTCCCGGGACAGAAGCTTTCTTT | CSVERPGTEAFF
TRBJ1-1 | NA | NA | 13 | TRBV2 | TGTGCCAGCGCAAACGGGGGGCTCACTGAAGCTTTCTTT | CASANGGLTEAFF
TRBJ2-2 | NA | NA | 18 | TRBV6-4 | TGTGCCAGCAGTATAAACCCTGTGGCAGGGCGGATCACCGGGGAGCTGTTTTTT | CASSINPVAGRITGELFF
TRBJ2-3 | NA | NA | 13 | TRBV11-3 | TGTGCCAGCAGCTTTACAGGGCAAAATACGCAGTATTTT | CASSFTGQNTQYF
TRBJ2-2 | NA | TRBD1 | 14 | TRBV7-2 | TGTGCCAGCAGCCCGGACAGGGCAGGCGGGGAGCTGTTTTTT | CASSPDRAGGELFF
TRBJ1-2 | NA | NA | 13 | TRBV2 | TGTGCCAGCAGTGATTGGACTACTGGAGGCTACACCTTC | CASSDWTTGGYTF
TRBJ1-3 | NA | TRBD1 | 13 | TRBV12-3/TRBV12-4 | TGTGCCAGCAACCGGGACAGCGGAAACACCATATATTTT | CASNRDSGNTIYF
TRBJ2-7 | NA | NA | 18 | TRBV7-9 | TGTGCCAGCAGTAACCCGGGGGTTAGCTGGCCAAGGTCCTACGAGCAGTACTTC | CASSNPGVSWPRSYEQYF
TRBJ1-1 | NA | NA | 12 | TRBV6-5 | TGTGCCAGCAGGAGGGCGAACACTGAAGCTTTCTTT | CASRRANTEAFF
TRBJ2-1 | NA | TRBD2 | 14 | TRBV7-7 | TGTGCCAGCAGCTCCCTTACGGGGGGAAATGAGCAGTTCTTC | CASSSLTGGNEQFF
TRBJ1-2 | NA | TRBD1 | 14 | TRBV6-5 | TGTGCCAGCAGTTACCGGGACAGCACAAGAGGCTACACCTTC | CASSYRDSTRGYTF
TRBJ1-1 | NA | TRBD1 | 14 | TRBV3-1/TRBV3-2 | TGTGCCAGCAGCCCGGGACAGGGGGGGACTGAAGCTTTCTTT | CASSPGQGGTEAFF
TRBJ2-5 | NA | TRBD1 | 15 | TRBV19 | TGTGCCAGTAGTGTCAACCCAGGGGGCGATGAGACCCAGTACTTC | CASSVNPGGDETQYF
TRBJ2-1 | NA | NA | 13 | TRBV9 | TGTGCCAGCAGCGCTTTCCTAGTGGGTGAGCAGTTCTTC | CASSAFLVGEQFF
TRBJ2-5 | NA | TRBD2 | 15 | TRBV11-2 | TGTGCCAGCAGCCCAAGTAGCGGGGGGGGAGAGACCCAGTACTTC | CASSPSSGGGETQYF
TRBJ2-3 | NA | TRBD2 | 17 | TRBV7-2 | TGTGCCAGCAGCTTAAAGCCTCGAGCGGGGGTCCCGGATACGCAGTATTTT | CASSLKPRAGVPDTQYF
TRBJ2-3 | few | NA | 11 | TRBV20-1 | TGCAGTGCTAGCTCCACAGATACGCAGTATTTT | CSASSTDTQYF
TRBJ1-2 | NA | NA | 12 | TRBV12-3/TRBV12-4 | TGTGCCAGCAAGCAGGGGTACTATGGCTACACCTTC | CASKQGYYGYTF
TRBJ1-2 | NA | NA | 17 | TRBV21-1 | TGTGCCAGCGGACGTTGGAGGGGGGACTATGAGTCGGGTGGCTACACCTTC | CASGRWRGDYESGGYTF
TRBJ2-7 | NA | TRBD2 | 14 | TRBV11-2 | TGTGCCAGCAGCCGTAGCGGGGGAGCCTACGAGCAGTACTTC | CASSRSGGAYEQYF
TRBJ1-2 | NA | NA | 13 | TRBV7-2 | TGTGCCAGCAGCGGAAGTCGGGGATACGGCTACACCTTC | CASSGSRGYGYTF
TRBJ2-7 | once | NA | 13 | TRBV6-1 | TGTGCCAGCAGTGAAGCCCAGGGTACCGAGCAGTACTTC | CASSEAQGTEQYF
TRBJ2-7 | NA | TRBD1 | 15 | TRBV27 | TGTGCCAGCAGTCAGCCCCACAGGGGCTCCTACGAGCAGTACTTC | CASSQPHRGSYEQYF
TRBJ2-3 | NA | NA | 16 | TRBV5-4 | TGTGCCAGCAGCTTGGACAGGCAATCCGGCACAGATACGCAGTATTTT | CASSLDRQSGTDTQYF
TRBJ2-3 | NA | TRBD2 | 17 | TRBV9 | TGTGCCAGCAGCGTAGACGCTAGCGGGGGGTGGGCAGATACGCAGTATTTT | CASSVDASGGWADTQYF
TRBJ2-7 | few | NA | 15 | TRBV6-5 | TGTGCCAGCAGCGAGTCCGGGACGGGGGTCTACGAGCAGTACTTC | CASSESGTGVYEQYF
TRBJ1-1 | NA | NA | 14 | TRBV19 | TGTGCCAGTACGCGAAAGATCTCGGACACTGAAGCTTTCTTT | CASTRKISDTEAFF
TRBJ2-7 | NA | NA | 15 | TRBV3-1/TRBV3-2 | TGTGCCAGCAGCCAACCGTTGCGGGGAGCCTACGAGCAGTACTTC | CASSQPLRGAYEQYF
TRBJ2-2 | NA | NA | 16 | TRBV18 | TGTGCCAGCTCACCCGGGGGGCCTCTTCTGACCGGGGAGCTGTTTTTT | CASSPGGPLLTGELFF
TRBJ2-7 | NA | NA | 17 | TRBV15 | TGTGCCACCAGCAGTACGGTTGCGGGGGCCCTTTCCTACGAGCAGTACTTC | CATSSTVAGALSYEQYF